This TCR beta chain was sequenced for a study of blood T cell repertoires in COVID-19. Study context: The United States, Italy and Spain supplied acute and convalescent COVID-19 samples. PBMCs, B-cell-depleted T cells, or T cells provided the cDNA or gDNA that made up the material.

Authors' data handling: By means of reference gene primer amplification, nucleated cell counts were estimated. TCRdb keeps only in-frame clones here, not all; method: immunoSEQ multiplex PCR. For V, J and clone size, that table is used; D and trimming come from the DNA. This table holds around 56,000 clones, about 90% found once. This receptor was identified in a man aged 55 to 70 with active or convalescent COVID-19. Sequencing was carried out using peripheral blood.

The CDR3: CATSRRRTDTQYF. In DNA form, the CDR3 reads TGTGCCACCTCGAGGCGACGCACAGATACGCAGTATTTT. The J gene is TRBJ2-3, the V gene TRBV12-3 or TRBV12-4, with D uncertain. This CDR3 contains 13 residues. The ends were cut back, 10 bases at V and 1 base at J, with 12 bases in the middle.